The 29 T cell receptor beta chains presented below share a single source sample, sequenced in a study of stem cell transplantation in POMP-related autoinflammatory disease. Repertoires were generated with immunoSEQ multiplex PCR, while TCRdb's copy carries only in-frame clones and drops some. The data contain approximately 2,100 clones, roughly 90% of them singletons. Here the sequenced sample was Tregs from PBMCs, taken before stem cell transplantation. The receptors were sampled from a human donor with POMP-related autoinflammation and immune dysregulation (PRAID).

The J gene is TRBJ2-7, the V gene TRBV11-3; D might be TRBD2 (5 bases). V lost 5 bases to trimming and J lost 6 bases, with 11 bases between them. The germline V gene has CDR1 SGHNT and CDR2 YENEEA. CDR3 length: 12 residues. The CDR3 DNA follows: TGTGCCAGCAGCCACCGGGGAGTCGAGCAGTACTTC. This sequence encodes CASSHRGVEQYF.

Only one count was recorded for this clone. The chain carries TRBV5-1 and TRBJ1-6; TRBD1 matches 7 bases. The junction had 6 bases not matched to a gene; V was cut back by 4 bases and J by 5 bases. The CDR3 has 15 residues. Germline V gene data show CDR1 as SGHRS and CDR2 as YFSETQ. This CDR3 reads CASSQRQGNNSPLHF. The CDR3 DNA is TGCGCCAGCAGCCAACGACAGGGAAATAATTCACCCCTCCACTTT.

The rearrangement joins TRBV19 to TRBJ1-5; D is unclear. The CDR3 sequence is 12 residues long. The V and J ends lost 4 bases and 9 bases respectively, with 10 bases between them. Germline CDR1 LNHDA, CDR2 SQIVND (reference sequence). The CDR3 here is CASSKARTPQHF. The CDR3 region has the DNA TGTGCCAGTAGTAAAGCCCGGACGCCCCAGCATTTT.

This clone occurred a few times. The chain combines TRBV5-1 with TRBJ1-5, with no clear D. Germline loops: CDR1 SGHRS, CDR2 YFSETQ. Between the trimmed V and J ends, which lost 4 bases and 1 base, there was a span of 6 bases. This CDR3 spans 13 amino acids. CDR3 residues: CASSPTSNQPQHF. The CDR3 DNA sequence: TGCGCCAGCAGCCCCACAAGCAATCAGCCCCAGCATTTT.

The DNA of the CDR3 is TGTGCCTGGAGTGTACGGGCTAGCAATCAGCCCCAGCATTTT. It translates to CAWSVRASNQPQHF. J is TRBJ1-5 and V is TRBV30; D is ambiguous. Germline V gives CDR1 GTSNPN, CDR2 SVGIG (reference sequence). Trimming took 0 bases from V and 0 from J, leaving 6 bases between them. The CDR3 runs to 14 residues. The variable domain in full, completed from reference TRBV30 and TRBJ1-5, reads SQTIHQWPATLVQPVGSPLSLECTVEGTSNPNLYWYRQAAGRGLQLLFYSVGIGQISSEVPQNLSASRPQDRQFILSSKKLLLSDSGFYLCAWSVRASNQPQHFGDGTRLSIL.

This chain links TRBV20-1 with TRBJ2-7; TRBD2 is a possible D gene (5 bases). The CDR3 sequence is 11 residues long. Trimming took off 3 bases at V and 5 bases at J, with 8 bases between the two ends. Germline V lookup: CDR1 DFQATT, CDR2 SNEGSKA (reference sequence). CDR3 sequence reads: CSASVLDEQYF. DNA of the CDR3: TGCAGTGCTAGCGTACTAGACGAGCAGTACTTC.

This chain links TRBV11-3 with TRBJ2-3; D is possibly TRBD2 (7 bases). The V gene's germline CDR1 is SGHNT and CDR2 YENEEA. The CDR3 is 16 amino acids. V shed 1 base and J shed 1 base, with 12 bases lying between them. CDR3 bases: TGTGCCAGCAGCTTAGGACCGGGGGGCGGCACAGATACGCAGTATTTT. Translation: CASSLGPGGGTDTQYF. Filled out from reference TRBV11-3 and TRBJ2-3, the complete variable domain reads EAGVVQSPRYKIIEKKQPVAFWCNPISGHNTLYWYLQNLGQGPELLIRYENEEAVDDSQLPKDRFSAERLKGVDSTLKIQPAELGDSAVYLCASSLGPGGGTDTQYFGPGTRLTVL.

This chain joins TRBV6-1 and TRBJ2-7; no reliable D call. Germline V gives CDR1 MNHNS, CDR2 SASEGT. The V end was cut by 2 bases, the J end by 0 bases, with 5 bases between. The length of the CDR3 is 13 residues. CDR3: CASSEFSSYEQYF. The CDR3 nucleotides are TGTGCCAGCAGTGAATTTAGCTCCTACGAGCAGTACTTC.

The V and J genes are TRBV10-3 and TRBJ1-5; 10 bases map to TRBD1. The CDR3 spans 16 residues. V lost 0 bases, J lost 4 bases, and 3 bases stayed unmatched. CDR1 ENHRY and CDR2 SYGVKD come from the germline V gene. CDR3: CAISESPDRGNQPQHF. Written as DNA, the CDR3 is TGTGCCATCAGTGAGTCCCCGGACAGGGGGAATCAGCCCCAGCATTTT.

The V and J genes are TRBV5-1 and TRBJ2-3; 8 bases agree with TRBD2. The CDR3 length is 15 residues. V gave up 4 bases and J gave up 0 bases; unmatched junction bases: 4. Germline V gives CDR1 SGHRS, CDR2 YFSETQ. CDR3 region: CASSPTSGSTDTQYF. CDR3 bases: TGCGCCAGCAGCCCAACTAGCGGTAGCACAGATACGCAGTATTTT.

This clone was detected only once. The chain links TRBV15 to TRBJ2-3; the D is unclear. V was shortened by 0 bases and J by 5 bases, with 6 bases between the two germline ends. This CDR3 has 13 residues. Looked up from germline, CDR1 is LNHNV and CDR2 is YYDKDF (reference sequence). As DNA, the CDR3 is TGTGCCACCAGCAGAGATTATAGAGATACGCAGTATTTT. Protein sequence: CATSRDYRDTQYF.

The gene calls are TRBV10-3 and TRBJ1-5; 7 nucleotides agree with TRBD1. This CDR3 has 12 amino acids. Germline V gene sequence: CDR1 ENHRY, CDR2 SYGVKD. Germline trimming cut 10 bases from V and 2 bases from J; bases unmatched to any gene: 2. The CDR3 is CASGQGNQPQHF. In nucleotides, the CDR3 is TGTGCCAGCGGACAGGGCAATCAGCCCCAGCATTTT.

This chain's CDR3 is CASSHPGATDTQYF. The CDR3 DNA follows: TGCGCCAGCAGCCATCCCGGAGCGACAGATACGCAGTATTTT. The chain has TRBV4-1 and TRBJ2-3; D is ambiguous. Germline loops: CDR1 MGHRA, CDR2 YSYEKL. Trimming stripped 3 bases from V and 3 bases from J, with 10 bases between. The CDR3 contains 14 residues.

The J gene is TRBJ2-1, the V gene TRBV29-1, with a weak D call TRBD2 (5 bases). V lost 7 bases and J 10 bases, leaving 20 bases between the germline ends. This CDR3 has 13 residues. Per germline, CDR1 SQVTM and CDR2 ANQGSEA. The CDR3, as DNA: TGCAGCGGCCTGCGGGCGGGCCTTGTGGAGCAGTTCTTC. Its protein product is CSGLRAGLVEQFF.

This clone is a singleton in its sample. The CDR3 loop is CASSYRGAGTEAFF. CDR3 nucleotide sequence: TGTGCCAGCAGTTACAGGGGTGCGGGCACTGAAGCTTTCTTT. The chain is built from TRBV6-6 and TRBJ1-1, with D possibly matching TRBD1 (5 bases). Germline V gives CDR1 MNHNY, CDR2 SVGAGI (reference sequence). The CDR3 has 14 amino acids. Trimming took 2 bases from V and 4 from J, leaving 11 bases between them.

The chain combines TRBV11-2 with TRBJ2-3; D possibly uses TRBD1 or TRBD2 (6 bases each). Germline lookup yields CDR1 SGHAT and CDR2 FQNNGV. With 1 base removed from V and 5 bases from J, the gap between germline ends came to 10 bases. The CDR3 spans 14 residues. CDR3 coding DNA: TGTGCCAGCAGCTTAGGCAGGGGAGGAGATACGCAGTATTTT. It translates to CASSLGRGGDTQYF.

The chain links TRBV6-9 to TRBJ1-5; D gene ambiguous. Germline CDR1 and CDR2: MNHGY and SVAAGI. V was cut by 5 bases and J by 3 bases, with 14 bases left in between. The CDR3 runs 15 residues. CDR3 bases: TGTGCCAGCAGTGCTTTGGCAGGTTTCAATCAGCCCCAGCATTTT. Translating it yields CASSALAGFNQPQHF.

V and J are TRBV4-2 and TRBJ1-1; D might be TRBD1 (5 bases). Germline assignment: CDR1 LGHNA and CDR2 YNFKEQ. The CDR3 contains 13 residues. V dropped 1 base and J dropped 5 bases, with 8 bases sitting between them. DNA of the CDR3: TGTGCCAGCAGCCAAGGATGGGGGACTGAAGCTTTCTTT. This sequence encodes CASSQGWGTEAFF.

The CDR3, as DNA: TGTGCCAGCAGTTATTCGTGGGACAGCACCTACGAGCAGTACTTC. Its translation: CASSYSWDSTYEQYF. V is TRBV6-6 and J is TRBJ2-7; 7 bases align to TRBD1. This CDR3 region has 15 residues. Germline loops: CDR1 MNHNY, CDR2 SVGAGI (reference sequence). The J segment lost 2 bases and the V segment lost 3 bases, leaving 7 bases of the junction unmatched.

The chain joins TRBV6-1 to TRBJ1-1, with D unresolved. Trimming stripped 0 bases from V and 9 bases from J, with 17 bases between. The CDR3 totals 15 residues. Germline V CDR1 and CDR2: MNHNS, SASEGT. The CDR3 loop reads CASSEARRLLDKAFF. The CDR3 region has the DNA TGTGCCAGCAGTGAAGCCCGGAGGCTATTAGACAAAGCTTTCTTT.

The chain employs TRBV14 and TRBJ2-7; D not certain. Germline-derived CDR1 and CDR2 are SGHDN and FVKESK. The germline V and J ends were trimmed by 1 base and 4 bases, with 8 bases remaining between them. The CDR3 totals 13 residues. For the CDR3, the DNA is TGTGCCAGCAGCCAAGGACCAGAGTACGAGCAGTACTTC. Protein: CASSQGPEYEQYF.

The chain carries TRBV7-6 and TRBJ1-5; the D is unclear. This CDR3 has 13 residues. Germline V gene data show CDR1 as SGHVS and CDR2 as FNYEAQ. V dropped 1 base and J dropped 5 bases, with 6 bases sitting between them. The CDR3 protein is CASSLDIDQPQHF. The CDR3 coding sequence is TGTGCCAGCAGCTTAGACATTGATCAGCCCCAGCATTTT.

The genes are TRBV5-1 and TRBJ2-3; D may be TRBD2 (6 bases). CDR1 SGHRS and CDR2 YFSETQ come from the germline V gene. This CDR3 region has 14 residues. V lost 1 base and J lost 2, with 8 bases in between. The chain's CDR3 is CASSLRDFTDTQYF. Written as DNA, the CDR3 is TGCGCCAGCAGCTTGCGGGACTTCACAGATACGCAGTATTTT. The full variable domain, completed using reference TRBV5-1 and TRBJ2-3, is KAGVTQTPRYLIKTRGQQVTLSCSPISGHRSVSWYQQTPGQGLQFLFEYFSETQRNKGNFPGRFSGRQFSNSRSEMNVSTLELGDSALYLCASSLRDFTDTQYFGPGTRLTVL.

This rearrangement joins TRBV20-1 to TRBJ2-1; tentatively, D is TRBD2 (6 bases). V gave up 3 bases and J gave up 6 bases, with 6 bases separating them. CDR1 and CDR2 from the germline V gene are DFQATT and SNEGSKA (reference sequence). The CDR3 has 11 residues. Here the CDR3 reads CSASGSNEQFF. The CDR3 region has the DNA TGCAGTGCTAGCGGGAGCAATGAGCAGTTCTTC.

The chain uses TRBV6-5 and TRBJ2-5; maybe TRBD1 (5 bases). V was clipped by 5 bases and J by 4 bases, with 8 bases between them. The CDR3 consists of 12 residues. CDR1 and CDR2 from the germline V gene are MNHEY and SVGAGI. CDR3 bases: TGTGCCAGCAGTGCCCAGGGAGAGACCCAGTACTTC. Its translation: CASSAQGETQYF.

This chain joins TRBV5-1 and TRBJ2-1; D tentatively fits TRBD1 or TRBD2 (5 bases each). CDR1 is SGHRS and CDR2 is YFSETQ in the germline V gene. Trimming cost V 7 bases and J 8 bases, with 13 bases left between them. This CDR3 contains 12 residues. The CDR3 region has the DNA TGCGCCAGCCGGGGATTGGGGGATGAGCAGTTCTTC. Protein sequence: CASRGLGDEQFF.

This chain uses TRBV9 with TRBJ2-4, with TRBD1 as a possible D gene (6 bases). The V and J ends lost 1 base and 5 bases respectively, with 13 bases between them. Germline V gene data show CDR1 as SGDLS and CDR2 as YYNGEE. There are 15 residues in the CDR3. The CDR3 sequence: CASSVRAGAQNIQYF. The CDR3 DNA reads TGTGCCAGCAGCGTAAGGGCAGGGGCCCAAAACATTCAGTACTTC.

DNA for the CDR3: TGTGCCAGCAGCGCATACAGGGAGCAAGAGACCCAGTACTTC. This codes for CASSAYREQETQYF. The chain uses TRBV9 and TRBJ2-5; D is possibly TRBD1 (6 bases). The germline gives CDR1 SGDLS, CDR2 YYNGEE. The ends were cut back, 3 bases at V and 2 bases at J, with 11 bases in the middle. The CDR3 is made up of 14 amino acids.

The chain recombines TRBV28 with TRBJ1-2; the match to TRBD1 covers 8 bases. This CDR3 is 14 amino acids long. The V gene's germline CDR1 is MDHEN and CDR2 SYDVKM. J gave up 7 bases and V 3 bases, and 7 bases lay outside the gene matches. CDR3 sequence reads: CASSFQGAFGGYTF. Written as DNA, the CDR3 is TGTGCCAGCAGTTTCCAGGGGGCGTTTGGTGGCTACACCTTC.